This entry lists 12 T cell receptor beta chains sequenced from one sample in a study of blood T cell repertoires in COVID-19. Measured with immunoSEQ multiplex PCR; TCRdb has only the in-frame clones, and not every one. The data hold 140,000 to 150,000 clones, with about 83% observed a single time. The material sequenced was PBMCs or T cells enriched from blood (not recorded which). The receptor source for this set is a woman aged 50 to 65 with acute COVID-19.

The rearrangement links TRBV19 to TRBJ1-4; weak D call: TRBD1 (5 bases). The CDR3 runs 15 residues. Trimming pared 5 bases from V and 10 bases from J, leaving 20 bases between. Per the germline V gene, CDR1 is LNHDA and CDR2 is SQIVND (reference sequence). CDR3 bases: TGTGCCAGTAGTTCGGGGGGGTTGGAGGTTGGAAAACTGTTTTTT. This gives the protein CASSSGGLEVGKLFF.

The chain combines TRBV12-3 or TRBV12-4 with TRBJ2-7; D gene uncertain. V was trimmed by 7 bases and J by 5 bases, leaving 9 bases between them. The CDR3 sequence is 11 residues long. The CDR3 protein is CASKRAHEQYF. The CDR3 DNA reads TGTGCCAGCAAGCGAGCCCACGAGCAGTACTTC.

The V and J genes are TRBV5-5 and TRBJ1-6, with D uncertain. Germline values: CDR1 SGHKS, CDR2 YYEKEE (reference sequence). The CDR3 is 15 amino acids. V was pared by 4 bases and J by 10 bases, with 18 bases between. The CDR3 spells CASSNTNGVTSPLHF. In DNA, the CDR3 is TGTGCCAGCAGCAATACCAACGGGGTCACCTCACCCCTCCACTTT.

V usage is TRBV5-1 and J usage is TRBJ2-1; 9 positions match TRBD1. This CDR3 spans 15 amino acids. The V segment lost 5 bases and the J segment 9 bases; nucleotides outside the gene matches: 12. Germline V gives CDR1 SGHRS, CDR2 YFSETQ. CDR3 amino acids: CASSPGQGPLGEQFF. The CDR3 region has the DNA TGCGCCAGCAGTCCTGGACAGGGGCCGCTAGGTGAGCAGTTCTTC.

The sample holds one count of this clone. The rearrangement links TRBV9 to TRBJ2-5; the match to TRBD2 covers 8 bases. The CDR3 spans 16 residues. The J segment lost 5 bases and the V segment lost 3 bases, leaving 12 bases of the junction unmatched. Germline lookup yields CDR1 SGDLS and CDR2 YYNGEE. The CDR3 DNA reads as TGTGCCAGCAGCGAACCCCCCGCGGGAGGCGGGGAGACCCAGTACTTC. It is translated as CASSEPPAGGGETQYF.

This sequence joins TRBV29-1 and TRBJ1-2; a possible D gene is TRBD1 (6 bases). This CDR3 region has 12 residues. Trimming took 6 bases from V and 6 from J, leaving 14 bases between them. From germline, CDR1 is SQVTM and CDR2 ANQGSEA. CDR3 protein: CSVNRVVDGYTF. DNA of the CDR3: TGCAGCGTGAACAGGGTGGTGGATGGCTACACCTTC.

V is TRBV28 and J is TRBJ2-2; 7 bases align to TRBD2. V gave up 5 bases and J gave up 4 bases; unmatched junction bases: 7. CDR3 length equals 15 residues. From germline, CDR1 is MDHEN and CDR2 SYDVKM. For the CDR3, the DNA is TGTGCCAGCAGTCCACATGGGGGGGTCACCGGGGAGCTGTTTTTT. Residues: CASSPHGGVTGELFF.

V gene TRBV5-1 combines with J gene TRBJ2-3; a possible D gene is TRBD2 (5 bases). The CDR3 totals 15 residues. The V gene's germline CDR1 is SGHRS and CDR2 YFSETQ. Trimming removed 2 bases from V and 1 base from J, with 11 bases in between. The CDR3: CASSFGSGRTDTQYF. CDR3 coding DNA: TGCGCCAGCAGCTTTGGCAGCGGTCGCACAGATACGCAGTATTTT.

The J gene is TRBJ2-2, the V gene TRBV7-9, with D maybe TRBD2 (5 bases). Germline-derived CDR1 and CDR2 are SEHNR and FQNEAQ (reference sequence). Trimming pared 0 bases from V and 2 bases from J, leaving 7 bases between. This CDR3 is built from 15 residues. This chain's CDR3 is CASSLAGVNTGELFF. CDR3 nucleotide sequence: TGTGCCAGCAGCTTAGCGGGAGTAAACACCGGGGAGCTGTTTTTT. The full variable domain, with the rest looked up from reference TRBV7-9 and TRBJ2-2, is DTGVSQNPRHKITKRGQNVTFRCDPISEHNRLYWYRQTLGQGPEFLTYFQNEAQLEKSRLLSDRFSAERPKGSFSTLEIQRTEQGDSAMYLCASSLAGVNTGELFFGEGSRLTVL.

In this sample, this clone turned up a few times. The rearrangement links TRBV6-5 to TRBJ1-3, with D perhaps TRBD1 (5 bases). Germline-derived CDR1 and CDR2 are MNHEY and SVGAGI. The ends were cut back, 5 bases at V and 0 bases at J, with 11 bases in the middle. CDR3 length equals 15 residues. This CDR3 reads CASSPDRGSGNTIYF. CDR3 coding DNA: TGTGCCAGCAGTCCCGACAGAGGCTCTGGAAACACCATATATTTT.

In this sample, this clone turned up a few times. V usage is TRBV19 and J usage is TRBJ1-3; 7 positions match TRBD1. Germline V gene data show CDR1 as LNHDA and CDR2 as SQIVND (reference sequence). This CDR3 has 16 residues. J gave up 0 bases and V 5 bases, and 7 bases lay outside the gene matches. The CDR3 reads CASSRDSFISGNTIYF. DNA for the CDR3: TGTGCCAGTAGTCGGGACAGTTTTATCTCTGGAAACACCATATATTTT.

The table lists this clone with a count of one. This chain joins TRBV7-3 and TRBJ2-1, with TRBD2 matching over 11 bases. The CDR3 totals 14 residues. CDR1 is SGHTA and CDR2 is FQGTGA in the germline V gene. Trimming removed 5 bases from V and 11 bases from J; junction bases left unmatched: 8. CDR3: CASSPVAGGPKQFF. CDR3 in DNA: TGTGCCAGCAGCCCCGTAGCGGGAGGGCCTAAGCAGTTCTTC.